These T cell receptor beta chains were read from a single sample in a study of beta chain features in type 1 diabetes. Sequenced by immunoSEQ multiplex PCR; TCRdb stores in-frame clones only, minus some. The sample has a few hundred thousand clones, roughly 12% seen once; the top ten hold 0.0085% to 0.012%. The sequenced sample was naive CD4+ T cells from blood. The receptors here all came from a woman in her late teens or twenties with type 1 diabetes. The CDR3 runs from the conserved cysteine through the conserved F or W. Fields, in order: clone size, V gene, D gene, J gene, CDR3 DNA, CDR3 protein. D genes are given only for firm matches. Clone sizes are given selectively: once, few, many, or a class where the clone is expanded.

clone size: -; V gene: TRBV4-3; D gene: -; J gene: TRBJ1-6; CDR3 DNA: TGCGCCAGCAGCCAGGACCTTGGGGGGAATTCACCCCTCCACTTT; CDR3 protein: CASSQDLGGNSPLHF
clone size: -; V gene: TRBV29-1; D gene: -; J gene: TRBJ2-3; CDR3 DNA: TGCAGCGTTGAGGGCCGCTTCACAGATACGCAGTATTTT; CDR3 protein: CSVEGRFTDTQYF
clone size: -; V gene: TRBV5-1; D gene: -; J gene: TRBJ2-1; CDR3 DNA: TGCGCCAGCAGCTTGGCAGCGGAGAACTACAATGAGCAGTTCTTC; CDR3 protein: CASSLAAENYNEQFF
clone size: -; V gene: TRBV6-6; D gene: -; J gene: TRBJ2-2; CDR3 DNA: TGTGCCAGCAGTTTCCCTCGGACAGAGAACACCGGGGAGCTGTTTTTT; CDR3 protein: CASSFPRTENTGELFF
clone size: -; V gene: TRBV10-3; D gene: TRBD1; J gene: TRBJ1-5; CDR3 DNA: TGTGCCATCAGTGAGTCGAGACAGGGGGCCGTCGGACAGCCCCAGCATTTT; CDR3 protein: CAISESRQGAVGQPQHF
clone size: few; V gene: TRBV7-2; D gene: -; J gene: TRBJ1-2; CDR3 DNA: TGTGCCAGCAGCTCGACACCCTCTAACTCTAACTATGGCTACACCTTC; CDR3 protein: CASSSTPSNSNYGYTF
clone size: -; V gene: TRBV7-2; D gene: -; J gene: TRBJ2-1; CDR3 DNA: TGTGCCAGCAGCCCCAGGGCCCCTCGCAATGAGCAGTTCTTC; CDR3 protein: CASSPRAPRNEQFF
clone size: few; V gene: TRBV15; D gene: -; J gene: TRBJ2-7; CDR3 DNA: TGTGCCACCAGCAGAGAGGTGGGGGGGCAGTACTTC; CDR3 protein: CATSREVGGQYF
clone size: few; V gene: TRBV21-1; D gene: -; J gene: TRBJ2-7; CDR3 DNA: TGTGCCAGCAGCAAACGGGCTGGGGCGGAGCCGGGTAGGGAGCAGTACTTC; CDR3 protein: CASSKRAGAEPGREQYF
clone size: few; V gene: TRBV29-1; D gene: -; J gene: TRBJ1-2; CDR3 DNA: TGCAGCGCGGTCGATAGAAGCCAGGGTAATGGCTACACCTTC; CDR3 protein: CSAVDRSQGNGYTF
clone size: few; V gene: TRBV28; D gene: -; J gene: TRBJ2-5; CDR3 DNA: TGTGCCAGCAGTCCCGGGACAAGTCAAGAGACCCAGTACTTC; CDR3 protein: CASSPGTSQETQYF
clone size: -; V gene: TRBV9; D gene: -; J gene: TRBJ2-2; CDR3 DNA: TGTGCCAGCAGCGTAGCTCGTGTGGTCTCAGCGGACGGAGCGCATTTCACCGGGGAGCTGTTTTTT; CDR3 protein: CASSVARVVSADGAHFTGELFF
clone size: few; V gene: TRBV28; D gene: -; J gene: TRBJ1-5; CDR3 DNA: TGTGCCAGCAGTTTCCCCCCGAATCAGCCCCAGCATTTT; CDR3 protein: CASSFPPNQPQHF
clone size: few; V gene: TRBV2; D gene: -; J gene: TRBJ2-7; CDR3 DNA: TGTGCCAGCAGTCTAGATACCGTACTCTACGAGCAGTACTTC; CDR3 protein: CASSLDTVLYEQYF
clone size: few; V gene: TRBV10-3; D gene: -; J gene: TRBJ1-1; CDR3 DNA: TGTGCCATCAGGATGACAGCCCTGTCAACTGAAGCTTTCTTT; CDR3 protein: CAIRMTALSTEAFF
clone size: -; V gene: TRBV9; D gene: TRBD2; J gene: TRBJ2-2; CDR3 DNA: TGTGCCAGCAGATGGACTAGCGGTGCCGGGGAGCTGTTTTTT; CDR3 protein: CASRWTSGAGELFF
clone size: -; V gene: TRBV28; D gene: TRBD1; J gene: TRBJ1-1; CDR3 DNA: TGTGCCAGCACCCCGGGACAGGGGGCTGAAGCTTTCTTT; CDR3 protein: CASTPGQGAEAFF
clone size: -; V gene: TRBV12-5; D gene: TRBD1; J gene: TRBJ1-4; CDR3 DNA: TGTGCTAGTGGCCCCGACAGGGCTGAAAAACTGTTTTTT; CDR3 protein: CASGPDRAEKLFF
clone size: -; V gene: TRBV29-1; D gene: TRBD1; J gene: TRBJ1-2; CDR3 DNA: TGCAGCGGAGGTGGACAGGCTGGCTATGGCTACACCTTC; CDR3 protein: CSGGGQAGYGYTF
clone size: -; V gene: TRBV7-9; D gene: -; J gene: TRBJ2-3; CDR3 DNA: TGTGCCAGCAGCTTAAAGCAGGGCACAGATACGCAGTATTTT; CDR3 protein: CASSLKQGTDTQYF
clone size: -; V gene: TRBV6-6; D gene: -; J gene: TRBJ1-5; CDR3 DNA: TGTGCCAGCAGTTACTCGGGGGAGGATCAGCCCCAGCATTTT; CDR3 protein: CASSYSGEDQPQHF
clone size: -; V gene: TRBV5-1; D gene: TRBD2; J gene: TRBJ2-5; CDR3 DNA: TGCGCCAGCAGCTGGCCGGGACTAGCGGGGGCCCGCTCCCGCCAAGAGACCCAGTACTTC; CDR3 protein: CASSWPGLAGARSRQETQYF
clone size: -; V gene: TRBV27; D gene: TRBD1; J gene: TRBJ2-7; CDR3 DNA: TGTGCCAGCAGTTCACCGGGACAGGTAACCGAGCAGTACTTC; CDR3 protein: CASSSPGQVTEQYF
clone size: -; V gene: TRBV4-1; D gene: -; J gene: TRBJ2-3; CDR3 DNA: TGCGCCAGCAGCGGTCAGGGGCCAGATACGCAGTATTTT; CDR3 protein: CASSGQGPDTQYF
clone size: -; V gene: TRBV6-5; D gene: TRBD1; J gene: TRBJ2-2; CDR3 DNA: TGTGCCAGCAGCACGGGACAGGGTACCGGGGAGCTGTTTTTT; CDR3 protein: CASSTGQGTGELFF
clone size: -; V gene: TRBV11-2; D gene: -; J gene: TRBJ2-3; CDR3 DNA: TGTGCCAGCAGCTTAGGACAGGCCCCAGCACCAGATACGCAGTATTTT; CDR3 protein: CASSLGQAPAPDTQYF
clone size: -; V gene: TRBV7-2; D gene: TRBD2; J gene: TRBJ2-5; CDR3 DNA: TGTGCCAGCAGCTTGACTAGCGGCGAGGGGAAAGAGACCCAGTACTTC; CDR3 protein: CASSLTSGEGKETQYF
clone size: -; V gene: TRBV30; D gene: TRBD1; J gene: TRBJ2-6; CDR3 DNA: TGTGCCTCACGGACAGGGGGAGCTGGGGCCAACGTCCTGACTTTC; CDR3 protein: CASRTGGAGANVLTF
clone size: few; V gene: TRBV7-9; D gene: -; J gene: TRBJ1-2; CDR3 DNA: TGTGCCAGCAGCTTAAAAGACAGCCCGTCTAGGGGCTACACCTTC; CDR3 protein: CASSLKDSPSRGYTF
clone size: few; V gene: TRBV28; D gene: -; J gene: TRBJ2-7; CDR3 DNA: TGTGCCAGCAGTCTGCCAGGGCGGTCCTACGAGCAGTACTTC; CDR3 protein: CASSLPGRSYEQYF
clone size: few; V gene: TRBV30; D gene: TRBD2; J gene: TRBJ2-7; CDR3 DNA: TGTGCCTGGGGTAGCGGGAGTGGGTACGAGCAGTACTTC; CDR3 protein: CAWGSGSGYEQYF
clone size: once; V gene: TRBV9; D gene: TRBD2; J gene: TRBJ2-3; CDR3 DNA: TGTGCCAGCAGCGTAGGTCTAGCGGGAGCAGATACGCAGTATTTT; CDR3 protein: CASSVGLAGADTQYF
clone size: -; V gene: TRBV7-9; D gene: -; J gene: TRBJ2-5; CDR3 DNA: TGTGCCAGCAGCTCCCCTCAGACGGGTTTAGAGACCCAGTACTTC; CDR3 protein: CASSSPQTGLETQYF
clone size: -; V gene: TRBV25-1; D gene: -; J gene: TRBJ2-7; CDR3 DNA: TGTGCCAGCAGTGATTTAACTGCCTACTACTACGAGCAGTACTTC; CDR3 protein: CASSDLTAYYYEQYF
clone size: few; V gene: TRBV7-2; D gene: -; J gene: TRBJ2-1; CDR3 DNA: TGTGCCAGCAGCCGGGGGTCAACCGCCAATGAGCAGTTCTTC; CDR3 protein: CASSRGSTANEQFF
clone size: -; V gene: TRBV5-4; D gene: -; J gene: TRBJ1-2; CDR3 DNA: TGTGCCAGCAGCCCGGACGGGATTAACTATGGCTACACCTTC; CDR3 protein: CASSPDGINYGYTF
clone size: -; V gene: TRBV29-1; D gene: -; J gene: TRBJ2-1; CDR3 DNA: TGCAGCGTGAACAAACAGGACAATGAGCAGTTCTTC; CDR3 protein: CSVNKQDNEQFF
clone size: -; V gene: TRBV7-2; D gene: -; J gene: TRBJ2-1; CDR3 DNA: TGTGCCAGCAGCTCCCGCCCAGGATACAATGAGCAGTTCTTC; CDR3 protein: CASSSRPGYNEQFF
clone size: -; V gene: TRBV5-6; D gene: -; J gene: TRBJ2-7; CDR3 DNA: TGTGCCAGCAGCTTGAACAGCTACGAGCAGTACTTC; CDR3 protein: CASSLNSYEQYF
clone size: -; V gene: TRBV4-3; D gene: -; J gene: TRBJ2-7; CDR3 DNA: TGCGCCAGCAGCCAAGACTGGACTACACTCTACGAGCAGTACTTC; CDR3 protein: CASSQDWTTLYEQYF
clone size: few; V gene: TRBV5-1; D gene: -; J gene: TRBJ2-3; CDR3 DNA: TGCGCCAGCAGCTTCGCAATTGCGGGGGCCACAGATACGCAGTATTTT; CDR3 protein: CASSFAIAGATDTQYF
clone size: -; V gene: TRBV11-2; D gene: TRBD1; J gene: TRBJ1-1; CDR3 DNA: TGTGCCAGCAGCCCCTCTGAGGGGGCGGGAGCTTTCTTT; CDR3 protein: CASSPSEGAGAFF